This T cell receptor beta chain originates from a study of blood T cell repertoires in COVID-19. Study-level information: The cDNA or gDNA used as material had been derived from T cells, B-cell-depleted T cells, or PBMCs.

Original data processing: Scientists estimated how many nucleated cells there were by amplifying reference gene primers. Some clones are missing from TCRdb's copy, which holds only in-frame ones; the method was immunoSEQ multiplex PCR. The DNA gave D and trimming, while V, J and clone size come from that table. The profile shows about 290,000 clones, roughly 80% of them singletons. Trimming pared 4 bases from V and 2 bases from J, leaving 15 bases between. CDR3 size: 15 residues. CDR1 and CDR2 (germline): SGHNT, YYREEE (reference sequence). Source material: peripheral blood. The chain employs TRBV5-4 and TRBJ1-2, with D unresolved. This sequence was found in a woman between 50 and 59 years old with active or convalescent COVID-19. The CDR3 loop is CASSHVATLNYGYTF. Here the CDR3 DNA reads TGTGCCAGCAGCCATGTCGCTACCTTAAACTATGGCTACACCTTC.